Listed below are T cell receptor beta chains from one sample, sequenced in a study of early T cells in non-severe SARS-CoV-2 infection. TCRdb re-analysed the 5' RACE reads in MiXCR, keeping a single row per CDR3 protein. Among more than 65,000 distinct CDR3 sequences listed, less than 15% were seen once. Input material: whole blood. The receptors were sampled from an adult who was a healthcare worker with PCR-confirmed SARS-CoV-2 infection or an uninfected control (not recorded which). Both conserved end residues are part of each CDR3. Each record gives: D gene, V gene, clone size, J gene, CDR3 protein, CDR3 DNA. D genes are given only for firm matches. Not every row has a clone size; where given, it reads once, few, many or a size class.

D: .
V: TRBV5-5
size: many
J: TRBJ2-3
CDR3: CASTRGSLSTDTQYF
DNA: TGTGCCAGCACCCGCGGCAGCCTGAGCACAGATACGCAGTATTTT

D: TRBD1
V: TRBV6-1
size: .
J: TRBJ1-1
CDR3: CASRQTGGPSEAFF
DNA: TGTGCCAGCAGGCAGACAGGGGGCCCCTCTGAAGCTTTCTTT

D: .
V: TRBV6-2/TRBV6-3
size: few
J: TRBJ2-7
CDR3: CASSEAYEQYF
DNA: TGTGCCAGCAGCGAAGCCTACGAGCAGTACTTC

D: .
V: TRBV6-5
size: many
J: TRBJ2-7
CDR3: CASRRGYEQYF
DNA: TGTGCCAGCAGGCGGGGCTACGAGCAGTACTTC

D: .
V: TRBV12-3/TRBV12-4
size: many
J: TRBJ1-1
CDR3: CASSLGGGTEAFF
DNA: TGTGCCAGCAGTTTAGGAGGGGGCACTGAAGCTTTCTTT

D: TRBD2
V: TRBV14
size: many
J: TRBJ2-1
CDR3: CASSQLPSGSGRISSYNEQFF
DNA: TGTGCCAGCAGCCAGTTACCTAGCGGGAGCGGGCGGATTAGCTCCTACAATGAGCAGTTCTTC

D: .
V: TRBV6-4
size: many
J: TRBJ2-3
CDR3: CASSEGDGATDTQYF
DNA: TGTGCCAGCAGTGAGGGGGACGGGGCGACAGATACGCAGTATTTT

D: .
V: TRBV11-2
size: .
J: TRBJ2-7
CDR3: CASSLGTDYEQYF
DNA: TGTGCCAGCAGCTTGGGGACTGACTACGAGCAGTACTTC

D: TRBD2
V: TRBV7-2
size: few
J: TRBJ2-3
CDR3: CASSLASGRSSTDTQYF
DNA: TGTGCCAGCAGCTTAGCTAGCGGGAGGTCGAGCACAGATACGCAGTATTTT

D: .
V: TRBV6-5
size: .
J: TRBJ1-3
CDR3: CASSPRGGNTIYF
DNA: TGTGCCAGCAGCCCCAGGGGTGGAAACACCATATATTTT

D: .
V: TRBV2
size: .
J: TRBJ1-2
CDR3: CAGGIYQRDGYTF
DNA: TGTGCCGGAGGGATCTACCAGAGGGATGGCTACACCTTC

D: TRBD2
V: TRBV7-2
size: .
J: TRBJ2-3
CDR3: CASSLSGLAGVGRADTQYF
DNA: TGTGCCAGCAGCTTATCGGGACTAGCGGGAGTTGGTCGGGCAGATACGCAGTATTTT

D: .
V: TRBV7-2
size: few
J: TRBJ1-1
CDR3: CASSLNRVEYTEAFF
DNA: TGTGCCAGCAGCTTAAACAGGGTCGAGTACACTGAAGCTTTCTTT

D: TRBD2
V: TRBV11-2
size: .
J: TRBJ2-2
CDR3: CASSRTRNTGELFF
DNA: TGTGCCAGCAGCCGGACTAGGAACACCGGGGAGCTGTTTTTT

D: TRBD2
V: TRBV20-1
size: few
J: TRBJ2-2
CDR3: CSAKPGLAGPGELFF
DNA: TGCAGTGCTAAACCGGGACTAGCGGGACCCGGGGAGCTGTTTTTT

D: TRBD2
V: TRBV7-3
size: many
J: TRBJ2-1
CDR3: CASSLIGGAYNEQFF
DNA: TGTGCCAGCAGCTTAATCGGGGGGGCCTACAATGAGCAGTTCTTC

D: TRBD1
V: TRBV12-3/TRBV12-4
size: .
J: TRBJ2-7
CDR3: CASKGQGSYEQYF
DNA: TGTGCCAGCAAGGGACAGGGCTCCTACGAGCAGTACTTC

D: .
V: TRBV7-8
size: many
J: TRBJ1-6
CDR3: CASSPTFPGGINSPLHF
DNA: TGTGCCAGCAGCCCTACTTTTCCTGGGGGCATTAATTCACCCCTCCACTTT

D: .
V: TRBV20-1
size: .
J: TRBJ2-2
CDR3: CSAPLLVRTGELFF
DNA: TGCAGTGCCCCCCTTTTAGTACGCACCGGGGAGCTGTTTTTT

D: TRBD1
V: TRBV2
size: .
J: TRBJ1-5
CDR3: CASTLDRGYRPQHF
DNA: TGTGCCAGCACCCTCGACAGGGGCTACCGGCCCCAGCATTTT

D: TRBD2
V: TRBV5-1
size: many
J: TRBJ2-3
CDR3: CASSLAGGAGDTQYF
DNA: TGCGCCAGCAGCTTGGCCGGGGGGGCTGGAGATACGCAGTATTTT

D: .
V: TRBV7-2
size: few
J: TRBJ2-7
CDR3: CASSPPGYSYEQYF
DNA: TGTGCCAGCAGCCCCCCGGGTTACTCCTACGAGCAGTACTTC

D: .
V: TRBV12-3/TRBV12-4
size: .
J: TRBJ2-7
CDR3: CASSLSGNSYEQYF
DNA: TGTGCCAGCAGTCTTAGCGGTAACTCCTACGAGCAGTACTTC

D: TRBD1
V: TRBV10-3
size: .
J: TRBJ1-2
CDR3: CAISESAGGADYGYTF
DNA: TGTGCCATCAGTGAGTCGGCAGGGGGCGCGGACTATGGCTACACCTTC

D: .
V: TRBV6-6
size: few
J: TRBJ2-5
CDR3: CASKSVQETQYF
DNA: TGTGCCAGCAAGTCAGTCCAAGAGACCCAGTACTTC

D: .
V: TRBV12-5
size: once
J: TRBJ2-3
CDR3: CASGLTTRDTQYF
DNA: TGTGCTAGTGGTCTAACAACGCGGGATACGCAGTATTTT

D: TRBD1
V: TRBV30
size: many
J: TRBJ1-1
CDR3: CAWSPGQAPGEAFF
DNA: TGTGCCTGGAGCCCGGGACAGGCGCCGGGGGAAGCTTTCTTT

D: .
V: TRBV2
size: many
J: TRBJ2-3
CDR3: CASSDVATDTQYF
DNA: TGTGCCAGCAGTGATGTGGCCACAGATACGCAGTATTTT

D: TRBD1
V: TRBV29-1
size: few
J: TRBJ2-3
CDR3: CSVDQGADTQYF
DNA: TGCAGCGTTGACCAGGGGGCAGATACGCAGTATTTT

D: .
V: TRBV6-5
size: .
J: TRBJ2-1
CDR3: CASSYVGPGSYNEQFF
DNA: TGTGCCAGCAGTTACGTGGGGCCCGGCTCCTACAATGAGCAGTTCTTC

D: .
V: TRBV29-1
size: many
J: TRBJ1-5
CDR3: CSVGPEPQHF
DNA: TGCAGCGTCGGCCCGGAGCCCCAGCATTTT

D: TRBD2
V: TRBV19
size: many
J: TRBJ2-3
CDR3: CASRYSGGQDTQYF
DNA: TGTGCCAGTAGGTATAGCGGGGGGCAAGATACGCAGTATTTT

D: .
V: TRBV18
size: .
J: TRBJ2-7
CDR3: CASSPGSGYEQYF
DNA: TGTGCCAGCTCACCCGGGAGTGGATACGAGCAGTACTTC

D: TRBD2
V: TRBV7-2
size: few
J: TRBJ2-3
CDR3: CASSLVGLAGADTQYF
DNA: TGTGCCAGCAGCTTAGTCGGGCTAGCGGGAGCAGATACGCAGTATTTT

D: TRBD1
V: TRBV3-1
size: .
J: TRBJ2-1
CDR3: CASSYRRGGEQFF
DNA: TGTGCCAGCAGCTACCGCCGAGGGGGCGAGCAGTTCTTC

D: TRBD1
V: TRBV12-3/TRBV12-4
size: many
J: TRBJ1-1
CDR3: CASSLTRDSEAFF
DNA: TGTGCCAGCAGTTTAACCCGGGACAGTGAAGCTTTCTTT

D: TRBD2
V: TRBV7-8
size: .
J: TRBJ2-3
CDR3: CASSYGTSGHTDTQYF
DNA: TGTGCCAGCAGCTATGGGACTAGCGGACACACAGATACGCAGTATTTT

D: TRBD2
V: TRBV2
size: .
J: TRBJ2-1
CDR3: CASCVRGGYNEQFF
DNA: TGTGCCAGCTGCGTTCGCGGGGGATACAATGAGCAGTTCTTC

D: .
V: TRBV29-1
size: .
J: TRBJ1-4
CDR3: CSVAGVGEKLFF
DNA: TGCAGCGTTGCGGGTGTCGGGGAAAAACTGTTTTTT

D: .
V: TRBV20-1
size: many
J: TRBJ1-5
CDR3: CSARAGTYSNQPQHF
DNA: TGCAGTGCTAGAGCCGGGACATATAGCAATCAGCCCCAGCATTTT

D: .
V: TRBV29-1
size: many
J: TRBJ2-5
CDR3: CSVDRGNQETQYF
DNA: TGCAGCGTTGATCGGGGGAACCAAGAGACCCAGTACTTC

D: TRBD2
V: TRBV7-9
size: many
J: TRBJ2-7
CDR3: CASSAPGLYYEQYF
DNA: TGTGCCAGCAGCGCCCCGGGACTATACTACGAGCAGTACTTC

D: TRBD2
V: TRBV10-1
size: .
J: TRBJ2-5
CDR3: CASSQRERETQYF
DNA: TGCGCCAGCAGTCAGCGGGAGCGGGAGACCCAGTACTTC

D: TRBD1
V: TRBV7-2
size: .
J: TRBJ2-7
CDR3: CASPFPSTGGDRYEQYF
DNA: TGTGCCAGCCCCTTCCCCTCAACAGGGGGCGATCGCTACGAGCAGTACTTC

D: .
V: TRBV20-1
size: .
J: TRBJ1-1
CDR3: CSASTDLNTEAFF
DNA: TGCAGTGCTTCGACAGATTTGAACACTGAAGCTTTCTTT

D: .
V: TRBV20-1
size: few
J: TRBJ1-2
CDR3: CSASSGDYGYTF
DNA: TGCAGTGCTAGTAGTGGGGACTATGGCTACACCTTC

D: .
V: TRBV7-2
size: .
J: TRBJ1-5
CDR3: CASRPSGQMNQPQHF
DNA: TGTGCCAGCAGGCCCAGCGGACAGATGAATCAGCCCCAGCATTTT

D: .
V: TRBV2
size: many
J: TRBJ2-5
CDR3: CASSGTPQETQYF
DNA: TGTGCCAGCAGTGGGACACCCCAAGAGACCCAGTACTTC

D: TRBD2
V: TRBV6-2/TRBV6-3
size: many
J: TRBJ2-7
CDR3: CASSYSRTSGGPTGQYF
DNA: TGTGCCAGCAGTTACTCCCGGACTAGCGGGGGGCCTACGGGGCAGTACTTC

D: TRBD2
V: TRBV4-3
size: many
J: TRBJ2-3
CDR3: CASSQYGTSDYTQYF
DNA: TGCGCCAGCAGCCAGTACGGGACTAGCGATTATACGCAGTATTTT